This record covers a single T cell receptor beta chain. Its antigen is undetermined. This record comes from a study of shared clonotypes between healthy human individuals. Study as a whole: Each donor contributed plates that comprised three CD4 naive, three CD4 memory, two CD8 naive and one CD8 memory.

J was trimmed by 6 bases and V by 1 base; bases with no gene match: 9. The CDR3 totals 16 residues. CDR1 is MGHRA, CDR2 YSYEKL, per germline. Several immunoSEQ 96-well plates shared each subset's DNA, each plate a replicate. Sequencing was performed with immunoSEQ multiplex PCR; in TCRdb, only in-frame clones are kept and a portion is missing. The sample has about 1.1 million clones, around 78% seen once; the top ten hold approximately 0.5%. Findings of the study overall: Despite large depth, rarefaction showed incomplete sorted-subset sequencing. Across subsets, estimated richness was generally greater for naive than for memory populations.

The sequence was collected from a young man in good health. Some clones in this sample may be carry-over from other donors' samples. The gene calls are TRBV4-1 and TRBJ2-4, with 7 bases matching TRBD2. The sequenced sample was memory CD4+ T cells from PBMCs. Described subset: CD45RA-negative fraction. Written as DNA, the CDR3 is TGCGCCAGCAGCCAAGTGGGCGGCGGGGGTCGAAACATTCAGTACTTC. As protein: CASSQVGGGGRNIQYF.